This T cell receptor (beta chain) is drawn from a study of shared clonotypes between healthy human individuals. TCRdb keeps only in-frame clones here, not all; method: immunoSEQ multiplex PCR. The sample lists approximately 840,000 clones, about 96% occurring once. The CDR3 contains 12 residues. Deletions cut 2 bases from V and 3 bases from J, with 5 bases between. CDR1 and CDR2 (germline): ENHRY, SYGVKD. Of note for this clone: The sample has other DNA sequences that encode this CDR3 too.

As defined, naive CD8 cells were CD45RO-negative and positively selected for CCR7, with terminally differentiated effector memory CD45RA+ cells excluded. The TCR originated in a man aged 25 to 40 in good health. Material: naive CD8+ T cells sorted from blood. The rearrangement links TRBV10-3 to TRBJ2-7; D ambiguous. CDR3 sequence reads: CAISEADYEQYF. The CDR3 region has the DNA TGTGCCATCAGTGAGGCTGACTACGAGCAGTACTTC.